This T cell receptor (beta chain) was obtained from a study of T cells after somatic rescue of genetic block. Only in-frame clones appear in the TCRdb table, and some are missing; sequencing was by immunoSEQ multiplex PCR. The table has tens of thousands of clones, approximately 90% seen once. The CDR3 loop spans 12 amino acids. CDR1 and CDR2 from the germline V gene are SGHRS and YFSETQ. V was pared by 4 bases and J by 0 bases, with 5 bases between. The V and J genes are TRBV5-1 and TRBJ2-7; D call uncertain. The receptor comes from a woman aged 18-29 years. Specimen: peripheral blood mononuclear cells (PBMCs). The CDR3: CASSPSSYEQYF. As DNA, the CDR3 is TGCGCCAGCAGCCCAAGCTCCTACGAGCAGTACTTC.